Below, 26 T cell receptor beta chains from the same sample are listed, as sequenced in a study of cytomegalovirus exposure and HLA in healthy donors. TCRdb's copy holds only in-frame clones and misses some; the assay was immunoSEQ multiplex PCR. The table includes nearly 200,000 clones, around 80% detected once. The sample was PBMCs. The source is a woman in her twenties or thirties in good health and CMV-seropositive.

V and J are TRBV5-1 and TRBJ2-3; D remains unclear. There are 15 residues in the CDR3. The V and J ends lost 0 bases and 2 bases respectively, with 10 bases between them. Germline V gene lookup returns CDR1 SGHRS and CDR2 YFSETQ. The CDR3 bases are TGCGCCAGCAGCTTGGCCCTAGAGATCACAGATACGCAGTATTTT. This translates into CASSLALEITDTQYF.

This rearrangement joins TRBV29-1 to TRBJ2-2, with a possible D match to TRBD1 (6 bases). The germline gives CDR1 SQVTM, CDR2 ANQGSEA. Trimming left V 8 bases short and J 1 base short, with 17 bases between. This CDR3 region has 15 residues. The CDR3 spells CSFRLQGQNTGELFF. The CDR3 bases are TGCAGCTTCCGTCTCCAGGGACAGAACACCGGGGAGCTGTTTTTT.

The rearrangement links TRBV5-6 to TRBJ1-1, with TRBD1 as a possible D gene (6 bases). Germline values: CDR1 SGHDT, CDR2 YYEEEE. The germline V and J ends were trimmed by 3 bases and 3 bases, with 9 bases remaining between them. The CDR3 covers 13 residues. The CDR3: CASSWGQDTEAFF. CDR3 DNA: TGTGCCAGCAGCTGGGGACAAGACACTGAAGCTTTCTTT.

The gene calls are TRBV5-4 and TRBJ2-3; D is ambiguous. Germline values: CDR1 SGHNT, CDR2 YYREEE (reference sequence). CDR3 size: 12 residues. Trimming stripped 4 bases from V and 4 bases from J, with 7 bases between. The CDR3 nucleotides read TGTGCCAGCAGCCTGGCCGCAGATACGCAGTATTTT. As protein: CASSLAADTQYF.

The rearrangement uses TRBV2 and TRBJ1-5, with D unclear. Germline assignment: CDR1 SNHLY and CDR2 FYNNEI. The CDR3 length is 12 residues. Trimming left V 6 bases short and J 9 bases short, with 12 bases between. Here the CDR3 reads CASSLGVRPQHF. The CDR3 DNA reads as TGTGCCAGCAGCCTCGGGGTGAGGCCCCAGCATTTT.

J is TRBJ2-7 and V is TRBV28, with TRBD2 matching over 7 bases. Germline values: CDR1 MDHEN, CDR2 SYDVKM. V dropped 4 bases and J dropped 6; count of bases not matched to a gene: 6. This CDR3 region has 13 residues. DNA of the CDR3: TGTGCCAGCAGTTCACGGACTAGACTCGAGCAGTACTTC. It yields the protein CASSSRTRLEQYF.

The rearrangement uses TRBV30 and TRBJ2-3, with TRBD2 identical over 7 bases. CDR3 length: 15 amino acids. Germline lookup yields CDR1 GTSNPN and CDR2 SVGIG (reference sequence). The trim removed 5 bases at V and 0 bases at J, leaving 8 bases unmatched. The CDR3 sequence: CAWAGLAASTDTQYF. DNA of the CDR3: TGTGCCTGGGCGGGGCTAGCGGCTAGCACAGATACGCAGTATTTT.

The CDR3 protein is CASSAQGGDYTF. The DNA for the CDR3 is TGTGCCAGCAGCGCGCAGGGTGGCGACTACACCTTC. This chain joins TRBV5-4 and TRBJ1-2, with a possible D match to TRBD1 (5 bases). V was cut by 4 bases and J by 10 bases, with 14 bases left in between. CDR1 and CDR2 from the germline V gene are SGHNT and YYREEE (reference sequence). CDR3 size: 12 residues. Full variable domain (remainder filled in from reference TRBV5-4 and TRBJ1-2): ETGVTQSPTHLIKTRGQQVTLRCSSQSGHNTVSWYQQALGQGPQFIFQYYREEENGRGNFPPRFSGLQFPNYSSELNVNALELDDSALYLCASSAQGGDYTFGSGTRLTVV.

This rearrangement joins TRBV29-1 to TRBJ1-1; 8 bases agree with TRBD1. Germline V lookup: CDR1 SQVTM, CDR2 ANQGSEA. After removal of 7 bases from V and 4 bases from J, the junction contained 8 bases not matched to a gene. This CDR3 has 13 residues. CDR3 bases: TGCAGCGGACGGACAGGGTGGGCCACTGAAGCTTTCTTT. Translating it yields CSGRTGWATEAFF.

The V and J genes are TRBV15 and TRBJ1-2; possible D gene TRBD1, 5 bases. Trimming took off 0 bases at V and 6 bases at J, with 8 bases between the two ends. The V gene's germline CDR1 is LNHNV and CDR2 YYDKDF (reference sequence). The CDR3 has 13 residues. The CDR3 reads CATSREAGDGYTF. DNA of the CDR3: TGTGCCACCAGCAGAGAAGCGGGGGATGGCTACACCTTC.

The rearrangement joins TRBV19 to TRBJ2-2; 12 bases map to TRBD2. Per the germline V gene, CDR1 is LNHDA and CDR2 is SQIVND (reference sequence). V shed 6 bases and J 3 bases; nucleotides not matched to a gene: 17. The CDR3 is 20 amino acids. In nucleotides, the CDR3 is TGTGCCAGTAGAGCCTCCATAGGGGCTAGCGGGAGGGCAGACACCGGGGAGCTGTTTTTT. Residues: CASRASIGASGRADTGELFF.

The V call is TRBV5-1, the J call TRBJ2-5; 11 bases fit TRBD2. There are 14 residues in the CDR3. Germline V gene sequence: CDR1 SGHRS, CDR2 YFSETQ. Trimming took 4 bases from V and 5 from J; bases not matched to a gene: 4. This CDR3 is CASSPWTSGETQYF. CDR3 coding DNA: TGCGCCAGCAGCCCCTGGACTAGCGGGGAGACCCAGTACTTC.

This clone was detected once. The rearrangement uses TRBV5-1 and TRBJ2-7; TRBD1 aligns across 11 bases. The CDR3 extends over 15 amino acids. Trimming removed 3 bases from V and 6 bases from J; junction bases left unmatched: 8. Looked up from germline, CDR1 is SGHRS and CDR2 is YFSETQ. CDR3 region: CASSSSGTGGLEQYF. CDR3 coding DNA: TGCGCCAGCAGCTCCTCCGGGACAGGGGGGCTCGAGCAGTACTTC.

The V and J genes are TRBV6-4 and TRBJ1-5; 7 bases line up with TRBD1. This CDR3 has 13 residues. CDR1 is MRHNA, CDR2 SNTAGT, per germline. J gave up 7 bases and V 4 bases, and 4 bases lay outside the gene matches. CDR3 loop: CASSAEQGQPQHF. In nucleotides, the CDR3 is TGTGCCAGCAGTGCCGAACAGGGGCAGCCCCAGCATTTT.

This clone was seen just once. The rearrangement joins TRBV29-1 to TRBJ2-1; 16 positions agree with TRBD2. There are 18 residues in the CDR3. Per germline, CDR1 SQVTM and CDR2 ANQGSEA. With V trimmed by 6 bases and J by 0 bases, 8 bases remained unmatched. DNA of the CDR3: TGCAGCGTAGTCGAGGGACTAGCGGGAGGGAGCTCCTACAATGAGCAGTTCTTC. Protein product: CSVVEGLAGGSSYNEQFF.

V is TRBV7-9 and J is TRBJ2-7, with D possibly being TRBD2 (7 bases). Germline V gene sequence: CDR1 SEHNR, CDR2 FQNEAQ (reference sequence). The CDR3 spans 14 residues. Trimming took 7 bases from V and 2 from J, leaving 15 bases between them. CDR3 in DNA: TGTGCCAGCACCCCTCGGGGGGCCCCCTACGAGCAGTACTTC. Its protein is CASTPRGAPYEQYF. Looking up the rest from reference TRBV7-9 and TRBJ2-7 gives the full variable domain: DTGVSQNPRHKITKRGQNVTFRCDPISEHNRLYWYRQTLGQGPEFLTYFQNEAQLEKSRLLSDRFSAERPKGSFSTLEIQRTEQGDSAMYLCASTPRGAPYEQYFGPGTRLTVT.

This chain connects TRBV2 to TRBJ2-7, with 13 bases identical to TRBD2. The V and J ends lost 7 bases and 3 bases, in that order; junction bases with no gene match: 6. This CDR3 is 15 amino acids long. Per the germline V gene, CDR1 is SNHLY and CDR2 is FYNNEI. Here the CDR3 reads CASKIGTSGDYEQYF. The CDR3 DNA reads TGTGCCAGCAAAATCGGGACTAGCGGGGACTACGAGCAGTACTTC.

V is TRBV18 and J is TRBJ1-1, with TRBD1 as a possible D gene (6 bases). The CDR3 length is 13 residues. V was pared by 6 bases and J by 5 bases, with 13 bases between. Germline V gene sequence: CDR1 KGHSH, CDR2 LQKENI. CDR3 in DNA: TGTGCCAGCTCCACAGGGTCTAAGACTGAAGCTTTCTTT. Translating it yields CASSTGSKTEAFF.

The V and J genes are TRBV4-2 and TRBJ2-7; unclear D gene. The germline CDR1 and CDR2 sequences are LGHNA and YNFKEQ. Trimming shortened V by 2 bases and J by 0 bases, and 11 bases separated the two germline ends. There are 15 residues in the CDR3. For the CDR3, the DNA is TGTGCCAGCAGCCAACAATGGGCAAGCTCCTACGAGCAGTACTTC. Its translation is CASSQQWASSYEQYF.

This chain connects TRBV6-5 to TRBJ2-1; 7 bases line up with TRBD2. Germline CDR1 reads MNHEY; CDR2 reads SVGAGI. Losses at the gene ends were 6 bases for V and 6 bases for J; bases not matched to a gene: 11. This CDR3 is 15 amino acids long. The chain's CDR3 is CASRPRSGQSNEQFF. The CDR3 DNA sequence: TGTGCCAGCAGACCCCGTAGCGGGCAATCCAATGAGCAGTTCTTC.

The sample holds a few counts of this clone. The chain recombines TRBV18 with TRBJ2-1; no firm D call. CDR1 is KGHSH and CDR2 is LQKENI in the germline V gene. V was cut by 1 base and J by 12 bases, with 10 bases left in between. The CDR3 is 12 residues long. The CDR3 coding sequence is TGTGCCAGCTCACCACTCCGAGAGGTGCAGTTCTTC. This gives the protein CASSPLREVQFF.

This rearrangement joins TRBV29-1 to TRBJ2-7; D is undetermined. CDR3 length: 12 residues. The germline gives CDR1 SQVTM, CDR2 ANQGSEA. Trimming took 1 base from V and 6 from J, leaving 10 bases between them. The CDR3 DNA reads TGCAGCGTTGAAGGTAGTTTGCGCGAGCAGTACTTC. Protein: CSVEGSLREQYF.

This chain joins TRBV2 and TRBJ1-1; no clear D. Germline CDR1 reads SNHLY; CDR2 reads FYNNEI. With 7 bases removed from V and 2 bases from J, the gap between germline ends came to 17 bases. This CDR3 region has 15 residues. For the CDR3, the DNA is TGTGCCAGCAATCGAGGAGGCGGAAGCAACACTGAAGCTTTCTTT. This sequence encodes CASNRGGGSNTEAFF.

This clone has only a few counts. The rearrangement links TRBV2 to TRBJ2-1; 9 bases are shared with TRBD2. The CDR3 length is 15 residues. V lost 8 bases, J lost 4 bases, and 9 bases stayed unmatched. Germline values: CDR1 SNHLY, CDR2 FYNNEI. The CDR3 region is CASYSAGGPYNEQFF. CDR3 in DNA: TGTGCCAGCTACAGCGCGGGAGGGCCATACAATGAGCAGTTCTTC.

The genes are TRBV2 and TRBJ2-7, with TRBD1 as a possible D gene (6 bases). CDR1 is SNHLY, CDR2 FYNNEI, per germline. Trimming pared 5 bases from V and 7 bases from J, leaving 12 bases between. The CDR3 covers 12 residues. The CDR3 DNA is TGTGCCAGCAGTCAGGGGTCGAGGGAGCAGTACTTC. This translates into CASSQGSREQYF.

The chain employs TRBV29-1 and TRBJ2-5, with TRBD1 matching over 7 bases. V was clipped by 7 bases and J by 4 bases; unmatched bases: 9. Per germline, CDR1 SQVTM and CDR2 ANQGSEA. The CDR3 runs 13 residues. CDR3 coding DNA: TGCAGCGGAGGTACAGGGGTTGGAGAGACCCAGTACTTC. Encoded protein: CSGGTGVGETQYF.